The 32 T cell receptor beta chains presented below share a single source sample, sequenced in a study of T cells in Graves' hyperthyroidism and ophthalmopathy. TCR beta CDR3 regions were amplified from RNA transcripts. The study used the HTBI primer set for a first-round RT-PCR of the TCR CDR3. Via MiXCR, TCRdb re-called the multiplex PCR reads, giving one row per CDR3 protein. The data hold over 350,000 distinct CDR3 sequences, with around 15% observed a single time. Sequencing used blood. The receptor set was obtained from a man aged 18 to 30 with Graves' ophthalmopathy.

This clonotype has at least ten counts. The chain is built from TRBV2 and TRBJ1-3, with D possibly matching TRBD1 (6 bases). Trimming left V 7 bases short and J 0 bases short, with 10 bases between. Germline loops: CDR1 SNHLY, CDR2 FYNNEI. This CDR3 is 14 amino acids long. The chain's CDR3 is CASMKDSSGNTIYF. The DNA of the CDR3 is TGTGCCAGCATGAAGGACAGCTCTGGAAACACCATATATTTT.

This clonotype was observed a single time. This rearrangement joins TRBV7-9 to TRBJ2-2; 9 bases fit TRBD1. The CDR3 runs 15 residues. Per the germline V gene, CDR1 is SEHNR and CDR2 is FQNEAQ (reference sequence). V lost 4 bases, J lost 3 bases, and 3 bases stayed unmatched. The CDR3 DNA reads TGTGCCAGCAGCTCTGGGACAGGGTACACCGGGGAGCTGTTTTTT. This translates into CASSSGTGYTGELFF.

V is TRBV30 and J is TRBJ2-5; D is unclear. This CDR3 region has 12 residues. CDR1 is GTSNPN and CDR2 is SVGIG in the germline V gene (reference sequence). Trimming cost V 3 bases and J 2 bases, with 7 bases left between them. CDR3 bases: TGTGCCTGGAGGCAGGCACAAGAGACCCAGTACTTC. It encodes CAWRQAQETQYF.

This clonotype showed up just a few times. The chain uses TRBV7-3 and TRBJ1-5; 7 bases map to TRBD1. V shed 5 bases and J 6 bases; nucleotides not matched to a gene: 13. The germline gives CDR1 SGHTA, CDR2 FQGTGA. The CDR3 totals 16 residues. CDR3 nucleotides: TGTGCCAGCAGCCCACCCGGGACAGCTTCGGGTCAGCCCCAGCATTTT. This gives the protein CASSPPGTASGQPQHF. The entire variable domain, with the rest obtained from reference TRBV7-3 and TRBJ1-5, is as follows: GAGVSQTPSNKVTEKGKYVELRCDPISGHTALYWYRQSLGQGPEFLIYFQGTGAADDSGLPNDRFFAVRPEGSVSTLKIQRTERGDSAVYLCASSPPGTASGQPQHFGDGTRLSIL.

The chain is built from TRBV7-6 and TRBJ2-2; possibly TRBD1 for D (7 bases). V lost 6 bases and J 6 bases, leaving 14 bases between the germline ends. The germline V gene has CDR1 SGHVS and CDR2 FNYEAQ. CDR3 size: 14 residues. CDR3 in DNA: TGTGCCAGCAGGCCCAGGGGGGCCCCCGGGGAGCTGTTTTTT. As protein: CASRPRGAPGELFF.

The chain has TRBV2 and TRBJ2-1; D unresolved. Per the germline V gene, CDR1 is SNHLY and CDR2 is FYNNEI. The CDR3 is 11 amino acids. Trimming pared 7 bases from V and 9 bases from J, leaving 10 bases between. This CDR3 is CASTRWGEQFF. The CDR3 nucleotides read TGTGCCAGCACCCGGTGGGGTGAGCAGTTCTTC.

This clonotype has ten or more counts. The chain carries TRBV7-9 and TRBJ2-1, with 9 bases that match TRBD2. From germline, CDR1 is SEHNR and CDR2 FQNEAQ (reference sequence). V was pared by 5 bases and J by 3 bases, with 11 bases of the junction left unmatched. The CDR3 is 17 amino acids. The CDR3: CASSPRTSEKVYNEQFF. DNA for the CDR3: TGTGCCAGCAGCCCACGGACTAGCGAGAAGGTCTACAATGAGCAGTTCTTC.

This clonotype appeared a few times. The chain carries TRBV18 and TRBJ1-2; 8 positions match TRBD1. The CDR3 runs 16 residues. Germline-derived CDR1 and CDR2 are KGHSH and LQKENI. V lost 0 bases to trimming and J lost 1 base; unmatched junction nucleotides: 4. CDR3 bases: TGTGCCAGCTCACCACCCTCGACAGGGGATAACTATGGCTACACCTTC. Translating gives CASSPPSTGDNYGYTF.

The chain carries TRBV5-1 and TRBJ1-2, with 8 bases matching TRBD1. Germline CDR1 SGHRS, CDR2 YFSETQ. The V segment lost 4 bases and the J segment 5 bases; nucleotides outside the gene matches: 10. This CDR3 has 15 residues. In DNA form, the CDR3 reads TGCGCCAGCAGCCCGGATGACAGGGGCAGGTATGGCTACACCTTC. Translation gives CASSPDDRGRYGYTF.

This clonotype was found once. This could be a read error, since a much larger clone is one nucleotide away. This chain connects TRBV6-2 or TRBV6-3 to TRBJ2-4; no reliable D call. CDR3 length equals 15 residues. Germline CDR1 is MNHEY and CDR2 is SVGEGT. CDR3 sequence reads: CASSPAIEAKNTQYF. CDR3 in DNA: TGTGCCAGCAGTCCCGCCATTGAAGCCAAAAACACTCAGTACTTC.

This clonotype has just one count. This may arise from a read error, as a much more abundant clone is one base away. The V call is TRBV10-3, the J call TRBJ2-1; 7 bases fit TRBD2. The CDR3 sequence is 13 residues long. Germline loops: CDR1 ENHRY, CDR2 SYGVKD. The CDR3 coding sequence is TGTGCCAGCGAGCGGGACGGAAACAATAAGCAGTTCTTC. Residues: CASERDGNNKQFF.

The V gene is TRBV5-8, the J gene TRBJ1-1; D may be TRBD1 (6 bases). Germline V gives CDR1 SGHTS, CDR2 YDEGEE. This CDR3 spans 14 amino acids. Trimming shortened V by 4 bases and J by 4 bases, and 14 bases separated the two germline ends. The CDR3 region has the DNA TGTGCCAGCAGCGTCTACAGGGATGGCACTGAAGCTTTCTTT. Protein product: CASSVYRDGTEAFF. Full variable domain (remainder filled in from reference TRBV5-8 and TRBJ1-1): EAGVTQSPTHLIKTRGQQATLRCSPISGHTSVYWYQQALGLGLQFLLWYDEGEERNRGNFPPRFSGRQFPNYSSELNVNALELEDSALYLCASSVYRDGTEAFFGQGTRLTVV.

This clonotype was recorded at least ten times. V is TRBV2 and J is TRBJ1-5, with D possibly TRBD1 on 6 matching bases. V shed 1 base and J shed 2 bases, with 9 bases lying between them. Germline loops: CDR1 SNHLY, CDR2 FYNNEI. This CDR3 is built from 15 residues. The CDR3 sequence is CASSEGTDRNQPQHF. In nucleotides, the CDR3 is TGTGCCAGCAGTGAAGGGACAGACCGCAATCAGCCCCAGCATTTT.

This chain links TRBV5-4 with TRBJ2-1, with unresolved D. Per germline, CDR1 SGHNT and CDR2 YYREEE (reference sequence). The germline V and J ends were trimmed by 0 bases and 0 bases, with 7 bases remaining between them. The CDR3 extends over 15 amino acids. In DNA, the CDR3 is TGTGCCAGCAGCTTGGAACACGACTCCTACAATGAGCAGTTCTTC. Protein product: CASSLEHDSYNEQFF.

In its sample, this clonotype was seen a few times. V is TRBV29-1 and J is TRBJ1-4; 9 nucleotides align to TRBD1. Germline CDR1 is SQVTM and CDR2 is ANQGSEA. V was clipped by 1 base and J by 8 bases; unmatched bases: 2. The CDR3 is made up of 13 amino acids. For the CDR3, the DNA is TGCAGCGTTGAAGGAGGGACAGGGGAAAAACTGTTTTTT. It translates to CSVEGGTGEKLFF.

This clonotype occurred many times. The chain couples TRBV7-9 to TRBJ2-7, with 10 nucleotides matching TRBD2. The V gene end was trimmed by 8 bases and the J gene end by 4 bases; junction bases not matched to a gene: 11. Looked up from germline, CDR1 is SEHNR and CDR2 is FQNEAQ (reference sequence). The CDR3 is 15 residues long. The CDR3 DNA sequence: TGTGCCAGCCTACCCTCCCAGCGGGAGGGTTACGAGCAGTACTTC. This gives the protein CASLPSQREGYEQYF.

The CDR3 sequence is CSARGQNGQGTYGYTF. The CDR3 region has the DNA TGCAGTGCTAGAGGTCAGAATGGACAGGGGACCTATGGCTACACCTTC. This rearrangement joins TRBV20-1 to TRBJ1-2; 9 bases agree with TRBD1. V shed 1 base and J 4 bases; nucleotides not matched to a gene: 10. The CDR3 has 16 residues. The germline CDR1 and CDR2 sequences are DFQATT and SNEGSKA (reference sequence).

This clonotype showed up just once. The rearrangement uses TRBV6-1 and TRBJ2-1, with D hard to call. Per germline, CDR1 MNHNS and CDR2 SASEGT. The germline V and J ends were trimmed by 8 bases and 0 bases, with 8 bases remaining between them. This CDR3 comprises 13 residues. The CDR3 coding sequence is TGTGCCAGCTGGGAACCCTCCTACAATGAGCAGTTCTTC. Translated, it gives CASWEPSYNEQFF.

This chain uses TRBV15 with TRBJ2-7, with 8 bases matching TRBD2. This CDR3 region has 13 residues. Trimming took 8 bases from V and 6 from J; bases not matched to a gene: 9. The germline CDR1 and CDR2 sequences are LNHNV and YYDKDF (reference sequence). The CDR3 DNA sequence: TGTGCCACCGGGGACTCTAGCGGGTCCGAGCAGTACTTC. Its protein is CATGDSSGSEQYF. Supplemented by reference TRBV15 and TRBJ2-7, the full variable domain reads DAMVIQNPRYQVTQFGKPVTLSCSQTLNHNVMYWYQQKSSQAPKLLFHYYDKDFNNEADTPDNFQSRRPNTSFCFLDIRSPGLGDTAMYLCATGDSSGSEQYFGPGTRLTVT.

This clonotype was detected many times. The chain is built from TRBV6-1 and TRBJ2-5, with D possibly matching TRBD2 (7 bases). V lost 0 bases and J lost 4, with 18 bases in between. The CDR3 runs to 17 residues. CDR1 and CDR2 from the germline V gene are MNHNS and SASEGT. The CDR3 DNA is TGTGCCAGCAGTGAAGCTCTTGCGGGGGCCTCCGGAGAGACCCAGTACTTC. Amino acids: CASSEALAGASGETQYF.

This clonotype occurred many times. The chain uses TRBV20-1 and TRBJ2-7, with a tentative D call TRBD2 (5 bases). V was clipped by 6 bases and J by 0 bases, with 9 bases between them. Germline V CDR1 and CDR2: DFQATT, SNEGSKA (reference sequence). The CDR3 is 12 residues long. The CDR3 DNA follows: TGCAGTGCATCGACTAACTCCTACGAGCAGTACTTC. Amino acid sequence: CSASTNSYEQYF.

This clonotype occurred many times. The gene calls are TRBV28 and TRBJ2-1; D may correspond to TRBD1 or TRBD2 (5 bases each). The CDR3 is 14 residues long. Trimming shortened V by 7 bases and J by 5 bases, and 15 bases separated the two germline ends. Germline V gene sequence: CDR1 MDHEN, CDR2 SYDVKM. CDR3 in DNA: TGTGCCAGCACGGGGCTACCCGCCCACAATGAGCAGTTCTTC. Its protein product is CASTGLPAHNEQFF.

CDR3 DNA: TGTGCCAGCAGCCGGGGACTAGCGGACGAGCAGTACTTC. Protein sequence: CASSRGLADEQYF. V and J are TRBV7-2 and TRBJ2-7; 11 nucleotides match TRBD2. Germline trimming cut 5 bases from V and 5 bases from J; bases unmatched to any gene: 2. The CDR3 contains 13 residues. Germline V CDR1 and CDR2: SGHTA, FQGNSA.

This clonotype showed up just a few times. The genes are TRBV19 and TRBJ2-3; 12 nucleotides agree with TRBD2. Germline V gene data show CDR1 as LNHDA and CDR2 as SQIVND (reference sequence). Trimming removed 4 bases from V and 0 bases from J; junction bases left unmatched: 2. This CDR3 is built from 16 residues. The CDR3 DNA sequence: TGTGCCAGTAGTACAGGACTAGCGGGGAGCACAGATACGCAGTATTTT. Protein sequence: CASSTGLAGSTDTQYF.

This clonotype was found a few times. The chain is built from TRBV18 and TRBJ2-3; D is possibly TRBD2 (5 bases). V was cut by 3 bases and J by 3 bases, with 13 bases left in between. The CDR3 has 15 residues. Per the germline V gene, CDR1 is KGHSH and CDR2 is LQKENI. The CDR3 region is CASSPTTAGTDTQYF. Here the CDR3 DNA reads TGTGCCAGCTCACCGACGACTGCGGGTACAGATACGCAGTATTTT. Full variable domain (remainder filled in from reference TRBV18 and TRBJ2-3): NAGVMQNPRHLVRRRGQEARLRCSPMKGHSHVYWYRQLPEEGLKFMVYLQKENIIDESGMPKERFSAEFPKEGPSILRIQQVVRGDSAAYFCASSPTTAGTDTQYFGPGTRLTVL.

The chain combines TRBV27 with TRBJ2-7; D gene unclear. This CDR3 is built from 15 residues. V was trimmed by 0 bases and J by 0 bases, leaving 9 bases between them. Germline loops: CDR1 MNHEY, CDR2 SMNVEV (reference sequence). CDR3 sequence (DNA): TGTGCCAGCAGTTTATCGGCCAGGAGCTCCTACGAGCAGTACTTC. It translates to CASSLSARSSYEQYF.

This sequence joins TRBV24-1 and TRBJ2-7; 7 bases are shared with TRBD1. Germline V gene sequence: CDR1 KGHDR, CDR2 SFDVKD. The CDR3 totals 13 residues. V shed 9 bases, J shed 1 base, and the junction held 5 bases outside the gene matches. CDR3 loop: CATRAGGSYEQYF. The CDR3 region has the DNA TGTGCCACCCGGGCAGGGGGATCCTACGAGCAGTACTTC.

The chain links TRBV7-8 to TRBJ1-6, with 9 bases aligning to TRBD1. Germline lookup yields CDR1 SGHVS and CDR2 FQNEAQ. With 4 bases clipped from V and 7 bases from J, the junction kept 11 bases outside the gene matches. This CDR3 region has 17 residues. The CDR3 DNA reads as TGTGCCAGCAGCTCCCAGGATCCGGGACAGGGAAATTCACCCCTCCACTTT. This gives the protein CASSSQDPGQGNSPLHF. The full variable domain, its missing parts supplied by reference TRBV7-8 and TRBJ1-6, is GAGVSQSPRYKVAKRGQDVALRCDPISGHVSLFWYQQALGQGPEFLTYFQNEAQLDKSGLPSDRFFAERPEGSVSTLKIQRTQQEDSAVYLCASSSQDPGQGNSPLHFGNGTRLTVT.

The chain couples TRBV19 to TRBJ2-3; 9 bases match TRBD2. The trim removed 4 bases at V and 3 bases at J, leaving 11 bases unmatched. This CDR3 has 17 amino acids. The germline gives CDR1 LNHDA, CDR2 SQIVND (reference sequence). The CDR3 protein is CASSTPRGSGSTDTQYF. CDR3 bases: TGTGCCAGTAGTACTCCCCGAGGTAGCGGGAGTACAGATACGCAGTATTTT.

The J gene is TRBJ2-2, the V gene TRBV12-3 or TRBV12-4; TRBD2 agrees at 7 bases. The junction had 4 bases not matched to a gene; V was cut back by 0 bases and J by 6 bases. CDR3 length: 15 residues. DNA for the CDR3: TGTGCCAGCAGTTTAGCGGGGGGGTTTGCCGGGGAGCTGTTTTTT. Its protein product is CASSLAGGFAGELFF.

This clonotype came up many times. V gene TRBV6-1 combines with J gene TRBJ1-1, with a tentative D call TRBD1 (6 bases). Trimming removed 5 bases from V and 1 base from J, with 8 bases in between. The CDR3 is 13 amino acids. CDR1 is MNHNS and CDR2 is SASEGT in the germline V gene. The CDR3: CASSTDRNTEAFF. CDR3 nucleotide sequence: TGTGCCAGCAGTACGGACAGGAACACTGAAGCTTTCTTT.

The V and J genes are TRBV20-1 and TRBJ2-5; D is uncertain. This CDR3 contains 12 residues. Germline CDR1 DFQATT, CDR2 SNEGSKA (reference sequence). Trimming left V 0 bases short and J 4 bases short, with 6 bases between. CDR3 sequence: CSARDLGETQYF. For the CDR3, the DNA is TGCAGTGCTAGAGATCTTGGAGAGACCCAGTACTTC.